Below, 2 T cell receptor beta chains from the same sample are listed, as sequenced in a study of Tregs in tolerant kidney transplant recipients. Sequencing was performed with immunoSEQ multiplex PCR; in TCRdb, only in-frame clones are kept and a portion is missing. The repertoire holds 90,000 or so clones, with roughly 93% as singletons. The nonmyeloablative bone marrow transplants came from related graft donors, with transient mixed chimerism. This specimen was CD4+ T cells from blood (PBMCs), taken 12 months after the transplant. These receptors originate from a human patient who received a combined kidney and bone marrow transplant. The graft donor may have contributed some T cells.

The rearrangement links TRBV4-2 to TRBJ2-5, with 15 bases matching TRBD2. CDR1 LGHNA and CDR2 YNFKEQ come from the germline V gene. V gave up 3 bases and J gave up 3 bases; unmatched junction bases: 2. The CDR3 extends over 16 amino acids. The CDR3 nucleotides are TGTGCCAGCAGCCATGGGACTAGCGGGGGGAAAGAGACCCAGTACTTC. Amino acids: CASSHGTSGGKETQYF.

This chain joins TRBV27 and TRBJ2-1, with 9 bases fitting TRBD2. J gave up 2 bases and V 2 bases, and 16 bases lay outside the gene matches. CDR3 size: 20 residues. CDR1 and CDR2 from the germline V gene are MNHEY and SMNVEV (reference sequence). Written as DNA, the CDR3 is TGTGCCAGCAGTTTAAACCCGCTAGCGGGAAAAAAGTATACCTACAATGAGCAGTTCTTC. Amino acids: CASSLNPLAGKKYTYNEQFF.